These 16 T cell receptor beta chains share one sample of origin, sequenced in a study of T cells in Graves' hyperthyroidism and ophthalmopathy. RNA transcripts were the template for amplifying TCR beta CDR3 regions. First-round RT-PCR of the TCR CDR3 relied on the HTBI primer set. TCRdb reprocessed the multiplex PCR reads via MiXCR and lists one record per CDR3 protein. The sample holds hundreds of thousands of distinct CDR3 sequences, 35% to 55% seen once. What was sequenced was peripheral blood or thyroid tissue (not recorded which). The receptors originated from a young woman with Graves' hyperthyroidism.

The J gene is TRBJ1-1, the V gene TRBV7-3; the match to TRBD1 covers 9 bases. V lost 6 bases to trimming and J lost 0 bases; unmatched junction nucleotides: 8. CDR1 is SGHTA, CDR2 FQGTGA, per germline. The CDR3 has 16 amino acids. The CDR3 DNA reads TGTGCCAGCAGGGATAGAGGGGACAGGGTGAACACTGAAGCTTTCTTT. Residues: CASRDRGDRVNTEAFF.

The chain employs TRBV2 and TRBJ1-2; no clear D. V shed 2 bases and J shed 2 bases, with 6 bases lying between them. This CDR3 has 13 residues. The V gene's germline CDR1 is SNHLY and CDR2 FYNNEI. The CDR3 reads CASSEKENYGYTF. CDR3 DNA sequence: TGTGCCAGCAGTGAAAAGGAAAACTATGGCTACACCTTC.

Worth noting for this clonotype: A much larger clone lies one base from this, so it may be a read error. This rearrangement joins TRBV2 to TRBJ2-5; unclear D gene. There are 14 residues in the CDR3. The germline CDR1 and CDR2 sequences are SNHLY and FYNNEI. Trimming pared 11 bases from V and 5 bases from J, leaving 21 bases between. The CDR3 DNA reads as TGTGCCCGCATTTACCGCGTCGCCAGGGAGACCCAGTACTTC. It specifies CARIYRVARETQYF.

This clonotype was counted many times. The CDR3 bases are TGTGCCTCCGGACAGCAAGAGACCCAGTACTTC. Translating gives CASGQQETQYF. The rearrangement links TRBV7-9 to TRBJ2-5, with D possibly being TRBD1 (6 bases). Germline CDR1 SEHNR, CDR2 FQNEAQ (reference sequence). Between the trimmed V and J ends, which lost 11 bases and 2 bases, there was a span of 9 bases. This CDR3 contains 11 residues. The complete variable domain, with remaining parts taken from reference TRBV7-9 and TRBJ2-5, reads DTGVSQNPRHKITKRGQNVTFRCDPISEHNRLYWYRQTLGQGPEFLTYFQNEAQLEKSRLLSDRFSAERPKGSFSTLEIQRTEQGDSAMYLCASGQQETQYFGPGTRLLVL.

V gene TRBV2 combines with J gene TRBJ1-6; 10 bases line up with TRBD1. CDR1 is SNHLY, CDR2 FYNNEI, per germline. The CDR3 length is 16 residues. The ends lost 9 bases at V and 1 base at J; junction bases unmatched: 6. CDR3 sequence reads: CARTGTGVSYNSPLHF. The CDR3 coding sequence is TGTGCCAGAACCGGGACAGGGGTTTCCTATAATTCACCCCTCCACTTT.

This clonotype was counted only a few times. The V and J genes are TRBV20-1 and TRBJ1-2; TRBD1 matches 7 bases. This CDR3 contains 13 residues. V lost 3 bases and J lost 8; bases outside the gene matches: 9. Per germline, CDR1 DFQATT and CDR2 SNEGSKA (reference sequence). This CDR3 is CSARTGLIEGYTF. The CDR3 DNA is TGCAGTGCTAGGACAGGGTTAATAGAGGGCTACACCTTC.

There are a few counts of this clonotype. This chain joins TRBV29-1 and TRBJ2-7, with TRBD2 as a possible D gene (5 bases). The CDR3 loop spans 13 amino acids. The ends were cut back, 5 bases at V and 2 bases at J, with 13 bases in the middle. Germline loops: CDR1 SQVTM, CDR2 ANQGSEA. The CDR3 reads CSVREYGAYEQYF. The CDR3 DNA reads TGCAGCGTTCGGGAATATGGGGCCTACGAGCAGTACTTC.

This clonotype was seen at least ten times. This sequence joins TRBV29-1 and TRBJ1-1; D gene unclear. V was pared by 7 bases and J by 1 base, with 13 bases between. Per the germline V gene, CDR1 is SQVTM and CDR2 is ANQGSEA. The CDR3 is 13 residues long. CDR3 sequence: CSADVVRNTEAFF. DNA for the CDR3: TGCAGCGCAGACGTCGTGAGGAACACTGAAGCTTTCTTT.

The chain combines TRBV7-9 with TRBJ2-2, with 10 positions matching TRBD2. Per germline, CDR1 SEHNR and CDR2 FQNEAQ (reference sequence). The CDR3 has 17 amino acids. With V trimmed by 4 bases and J by 9 bases, 14 bases remained unmatched. The DNA for the CDR3 is TGTGCCAGCAGCTCCTCAATACGTATAGCGGGAGGCCGGGAGCTGTTTTTT. Its protein product is CASSSSIRIAGGRELFF.

The chain carries TRBV11-3 and TRBJ1-3; weak D call: TRBD1 (6 bases). V shed 3 bases and J shed 2 bases, with 8 bases lying between them. The CDR3 consists of 14 residues. Germline values: CDR1 SGHNT, CDR2 YENEEA. The CDR3 DNA reads as TGTGCCAGCAGCTTCAACAGGGCTGGAAACACCATATATTTT. The encoded protein is CASSFNRAGNTIYF.

The table lists this clonotype with a few counts. The V and J genes are TRBV25-1 and TRBJ1-2, with D possibly matching TRBD1 (5 bases). The CDR3 runs to 13 residues. V gave up 9 bases and J gave up 4 bases, with 15 bases separating them. Germline-derived CDR1 and CDR2 are MGHDK and SYGVNS. The CDR3 bases are TGTGCCAGTTCAGGGCTTCCTGGCTATGGCTACACCTTC. Translated: CASSGLPGYGYTF.

This clonotype has more than one count but fewer than ten. This chain connects TRBV19 to TRBJ2-2; D uncertain. The CDR3 has 13 residues. The germline V gene encodes CDR1 LNHDA and CDR2 SQIVND (reference sequence). The V end was cut by 7 bases, the J end by 1 base, with 7 bases between. The CDR3: CASIEVNTGELFF. As DNA, the CDR3 is TGTGCCAGTATCGAAGTGAACACCGGGGAGCTGTTTTTT.

This clonotype was counted many times. The chain uses TRBV7-2 and TRBJ1-6, with D unclear. From germline, CDR1 is SGHTA and CDR2 FQGNSA. V lost 5 bases and J lost 7, with 9 bases in between. CDR3 length: 13 residues. The CDR3 protein is CASSPIRNSPLHF. CDR3 bases: TGTGCCAGCAGCCCGATACGGAATTCACCCCTCCACTTT.

This clonotype has only a few counts. The J gene is TRBJ2-7, the V gene TRBV7-3, with 13 bases identical to TRBD2. The CDR3 is 15 amino acids. Trimming cost V 5 bases and J 2 bases; bases outside gene matches: 3. The V gene's germline CDR1 is SGHTA and CDR2 FQGTGA. The CDR3 is CASSPGTSGAYEQYF. For the CDR3, the DNA is TGTGCCAGCAGCCCCGGGACTAGCGGGGCCTACGAGCAGTACTTC.

This clonotype appeared once. At one of its ends the junction is not consistent with the germline gene, which may arise from a read error. This rearrangement joins TRBV10-3 to TRBJ2-7; D not certain. Germline lookup yields CDR1 ENHRY and CDR2 SYGVKD. The CDR3 contains 15 residues. The DNA for the CDR3 is TGTGCCAGCAGTACCCCTTTGGCGTACTCCTACGAGCAGTACTTC. Amino acids: CASSTPLAYSYEQYF.

This clonotype came up once. The V call is TRBV7-2, the J call TRBJ2-5; 8 bases agree with TRBD1. This CDR3 comprises 14 residues. V lost 5 bases, J lost 5 bases, and 7 bases stayed unmatched. Germline assignment: CDR1 SGHTA and CDR2 FQGNSA. In DNA form, the CDR3 reads TGTGCCAGCAGCCAACAGGGGGAGAAGGAGACCCAGTACTTC. It translates to CASSQQGEKETQYF.